The source of this T cell receptor beta chain is a study of OX40 agonist ivuxolimab in advanced cancers. Germline CDR1 reads MDHEN; CDR2 reads SYDVKM. Trimming left V 6 bases short and J 0 bases short, with 15 bases between. CDR3 length: 15 residues. Sequencing was performed with immunoSEQ multiplex PCR; in TCRdb, only in-frame clones are kept and a portion is missing. The sample has roughly 60,000 clones; around 90% are singletons. This sequence joins TRBV28 and TRBJ2-7, with D unresolved. The receptor was isolated from an adult with an advanced solid tumor such as melanoma, head and neck, liver or kidney cancer. The sample in question was CD4+ or CD8+ T cells sorted from blood, obtained in a trial of the OX40 agonist ivuxolimab. The CDR3 DNA follows: TGTGCCAGCAGGCGCGATCCTATTCACTCCTACGAGCAGTACTTC. It translates to CASRRDPIHSYEQYF.